Presented here are 18 T cell receptor beta chains from one specimen sequenced in a study of regulatory T cells in long-lasting Graves disease. In building TCR beta libraries, iRepertoire HTBI primers were used together with Arm-PCR of CDR3 regions. TCRdb recomputed calls from the multiplex PCR reads with MiXCR, one row per CDR3 protein. The sample consists of a few hundred thousand distinct CDR3 sequences, 23% of them appearing once. Regarding time point: persistent/refractory GD, antithyroid drugs over 5 years with positive TRAb. PBMC-extracted RNA yielded the TCR library. Sequencing was performed on peripheral blood mononuclear cells (PBMCs), taken when the disease was refractory, from a patient treated with antithyroid drugs. The receptors originated from a female donor with Graves disease.

This chain uses TRBV5-6 with TRBJ1-5, with D possibly TRBD1 on 5 matching bases. This CDR3 comprises 16 residues. CDR1 and CDR2 (germline): SGHDT, YYEEEE. Trimming cost V 0 bases and J 3 bases, with 13 bases left between them. CDR3 DNA: TGTGCCAGCAGCTTGGGGTCCTTGGGGCCCAATCAGCCCCAGCATTTT. Translation: CASSLGSLGPNQPQHF.

This clonotype showed up just a few times. The genes are TRBV6-2 or TRBV6-3 and TRBJ2-7, with 7 bases identical to TRBD2. In germline, CDR1 is MNHEY, CDR2 SVGEGT. This CDR3 is 15 amino acids long. J was trimmed by 2 bases and V by 0 bases; bases with no gene match: 4. The CDR3 coding sequence is TGTGCCAGCAGTTACTCGGCTGGGGGGGCCTACGAGCAGTACTTC. Encoded protein: CASSYSAGGAYEQYF.

This sequence joins TRBV20-1 and TRBJ2-7; 11 nucleotides align to TRBD2. J lost 3 bases, V lost 1 base, and 11 bases had no gene match. Germline V gene data show CDR1 as DFQATT and CDR2 as SNEGSKA (reference sequence). The CDR3 has 17 residues. This chain's CDR3 is CSARAIAPSGRYYEQYF. The CDR3 DNA sequence: TGCAGTGCTAGAGCGATTGCTCCTAGCGGGAGGTACTACGAGCAGTACTTC.

J is TRBJ1-5 and V is TRBV19; D remains unclear. Looked up from germline, CDR1 is LNHDA and CDR2 is SQIVND (reference sequence). The CDR3 length is 12 residues. Deletions cut 4 bases from V and 11 bases from J, with 12 bases between. CDR3 sequence (DNA): TGTGCCAGTAGTAAGTGGGGTGGTTCCCAGCATTTT. It is translated as CASSKWGGSQHF.

In its sample, this clonotype was seen many times. This chain links TRBV12-3 or TRBV12-4 with TRBJ1-2; D uncertain. This CDR3 comprises 13 residues. The germline V and J ends were trimmed by 1 base and 5 bases, with 8 bases remaining between them. The CDR3 sequence is CASSLGPRYGYTF. The CDR3 DNA reads TGTGCCAGCAGTTTAGGCCCGAGATATGGCTACACCTTC.

This clonotype was detected ten times or more. The V call is TRBV6-1, the J call TRBJ2-7; no clear D gene. Germline CDR1 MNHNS, CDR2 SASEGT. CDR3 length: 14 residues. V gave up 10 bases and J gave up 2 bases, with 18 bases separating them. The CDR3 nucleotides are TGTGCCACCCATACTGTTGCTGCCGCCTACGAGCAGTACTTC. Translation: CATHTVAAAYEQYF.

This clonotype was observed a handful of times. The chain couples TRBV9 to TRBJ2-7; D is undetermined. CDR3 length: 14 amino acids. V was clipped by 4 bases and J by 5 bases, with 16 bases between them. CDR1 is SGDLS, CDR2 YYNGEE, per germline. The CDR3 protein is CASSPRRFSDEQYF. The CDR3, as DNA: TGTGCCAGCAGCCCCAGACGGTTCTCGGACGAGCAGTACTTC.

A few counts support this clonotype. The chain uses TRBV19 and TRBJ1-2, with 12 bases identical to TRBD1. Trimming removed 2 bases from V and 3 bases from J; junction bases left unmatched: 1. CDR3 length: 15 residues. From germline, CDR1 is LNHDA and CDR2 SQIVND (reference sequence). CDR3 residues: CASSIRDRGHYGYTF. CDR3 coding DNA: TGTGCCAGTAGTATACGGGACAGGGGGCACTATGGCTACACCTTC.

This clonotype turned up a few times. V and J are TRBV6-5 and TRBJ1-1, with D uncertain. The CDR3 sequence is 14 residues long. The germline V and J ends were trimmed by 4 bases and 3 bases, with 12 bases remaining between them. The germline V gene has CDR1 MNHEY and CDR2 SVGAGI. CDR3 residues: CASSSESGDTEAFF. The CDR3 DNA sequence: TGTGCCAGCAGTTCGGAATCGGGAGACACTGAAGCTTTCTTT.

CDR3 region: CASSPGRGKDFSNQPQHF. CDR3 nucleotide sequence: TGTGCCAGCAGCCCAGGCAGGGGGAAAGATTTTAGCAATCAGCCCCAGCATTTT. This sequence joins TRBV7-6 and TRBJ1-5, with TRBD1 matching 7 bases. V lost 5 bases to trimming and J lost 0 bases; unmatched junction nucleotides: 13. Germline-derived CDR1 and CDR2 are SGHVS and FNYEAQ. The CDR3 is 18 amino acids.

This clonotype has just a few counts. The V and J genes are TRBV10-3 and TRBJ2-2; D tentatively fits TRBD1 or TRBD2 (5 bases each). Trimming removed 8 bases from V and 1 base from J, with 8 bases in between. There are 13 residues in the CDR3. From germline, CDR1 is ENHRY and CDR2 SYGVKD. For the CDR3, the DNA is TGTGCCATCGGGGGTGTGAACACCGGGGAGCTGTTTTTT. This sequence encodes CAIGGVNTGELFF.

This clonotype has more than one count but fewer than ten. The J gene is TRBJ1-1, the V gene TRBV18; D gene unclear. The CDR3 loop spans 11 amino acids. With 8 bases removed from V and 2 bases from J, the gap between germline ends came to 6 bases. Germline-derived CDR1 and CDR2 are KGHSH and LQKENI. Here the CDR3 reads CASLLNTEAFF. DNA for the CDR3: TGTGCCAGCCTCCTCAACACTGAAGCTTTCTTT.

This clonotype was picked up one time. This chain links TRBV20-1 with TRBJ2-7, with 10 nucleotides matching TRBD2. After removal of 2 bases from V and 0 bases from J, the junction contained 7 bases not matched to a gene. The CDR3 loop spans 16 amino acids. The germline CDR1 and CDR2 sequences are DFQATT and SNEGSKA (reference sequence). CDR3 nucleotide sequence: TGCAGTGCTAGAACGCCCGGACTAGCGGTCTCCTACGAGCAGTACTTC. Translated, it gives CSARTPGLAVSYEQYF.

The chain combines TRBV10-3 with TRBJ1-6; a possible D gene is TRBD1 (5 bases). Germline V CDR1 and CDR2: ENHRY, SYGVKD. The CDR3 length is 14 residues. Between the trimmed V and J ends, which lost 5 bases and 9 bases, there was a span of 14 bases. The CDR3 protein is CAISPVGGGSPLHF. CDR3 nucleotides: TGTGCCATCAGTCCCGTGGGGGGAGGTTCACCCCTCCACTTT.

Only a few counts were recorded for this clonotype. DNA of the CDR3: TGCAGCGTTGTGGAGGGGACAGGGGGGGTCGGGGAGCTGTTTTTT. Protein sequence: CSVVEGTGGVGELFF. The rearrangement links TRBV29-1 to TRBJ2-2; TRBD1 matches at 11 bases. The CDR3 sequence is 15 residues long. After removal of 4 bases from V and 7 bases from J, the junction contained 8 bases not matched to a gene. CDR1 and CDR2 from the germline V gene are SQVTM and ANQGSEA.

The chain employs TRBV6-2 or TRBV6-3 and TRBJ2-7, with D possibly being TRBD1 (6 bases). Germline V gene sequence: CDR1 MNHEY, CDR2 SVGEGT. The CDR3 loop spans 14 amino acids. Trimming removed 2 bases at V and 4 bases at J, with 12 bases between. The DNA of the CDR3 is TGTGCCAGCAGTTACAACGGACAGTCTTACGAGCAGTACTTC. Its protein product is CASSYNGQSYEQYF.

The sample holds many counts of this clonotype. V is TRBV12-3 or TRBV12-4 and J is TRBJ2-2; D assignment may be TRBD1 or TRBD2 (5 bases each). The V and J ends lost 6 bases and 5 bases respectively, with 16 bases between them. This CDR3 spans 15 amino acids. The CDR3 spells CASSQGAGRTGELFF. As DNA, the CDR3 is TGTGCCAGCAGCCAAGGGGCGGGCCGAACCGGGGAGCTGTTTTTT.

This clonotype showed up just a few times. This rearrangement joins TRBV27 to TRBJ2-2; no firm D call. The CDR3 length is 14 residues. Germline CDR1 reads MNHEY; CDR2 reads SMNVEV (reference sequence). Deletions cut 6 bases from V and 1 base from J, with 9 bases between. CDR3 DNA: TGTGCCAGCAGCATCCGGCGGAACACCGGGGAGCTGTTTTTT. It specifies CASSIRRNTGELFF.